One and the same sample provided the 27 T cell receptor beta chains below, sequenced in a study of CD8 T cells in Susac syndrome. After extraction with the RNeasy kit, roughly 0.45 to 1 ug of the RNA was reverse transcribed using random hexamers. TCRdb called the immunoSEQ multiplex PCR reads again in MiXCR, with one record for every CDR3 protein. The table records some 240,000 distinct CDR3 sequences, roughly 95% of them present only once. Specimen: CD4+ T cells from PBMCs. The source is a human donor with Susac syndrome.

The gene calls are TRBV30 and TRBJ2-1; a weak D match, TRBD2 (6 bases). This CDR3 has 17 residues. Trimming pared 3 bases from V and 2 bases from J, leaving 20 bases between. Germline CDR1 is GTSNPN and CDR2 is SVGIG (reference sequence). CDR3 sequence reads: CAWSGGTGSTTYNEQFF. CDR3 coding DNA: TGTGCCTGGAGCGGCGGCACCGGGAGCACCACCTACAATGAGCAGTTCTTC. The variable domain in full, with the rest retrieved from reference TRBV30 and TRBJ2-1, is SQTIHQWPATLVQPVGSPLSLECTVEGTSNPNLYWYRQAAGRGLQLLFYSVGIGQISSEVPQNLSASRPQDRQFILSSKKLLLSDSGFYLCAWSGGTGSTTYNEQFFGPGTRLTVL.

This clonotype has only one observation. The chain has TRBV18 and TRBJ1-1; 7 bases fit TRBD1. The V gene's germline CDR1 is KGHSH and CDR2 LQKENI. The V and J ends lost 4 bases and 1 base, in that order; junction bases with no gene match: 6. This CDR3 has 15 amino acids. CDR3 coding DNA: TGTGCCAGCTCACGACAGGGACAGAGGAACACTGAAGCTTTCTTT. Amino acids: CASSRQGQRNTEAFF. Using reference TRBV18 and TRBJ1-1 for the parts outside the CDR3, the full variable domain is NAGVMQNPRHLVRRRGQEARLRCSPMKGHSHVYWYRQLPEEGLKFMVYLQKENIIDESGMPKERFSAEFPKEGPSILRIQQVVRGDSAAYFCASSRQGQRNTEAFFGQGTRLTVV.

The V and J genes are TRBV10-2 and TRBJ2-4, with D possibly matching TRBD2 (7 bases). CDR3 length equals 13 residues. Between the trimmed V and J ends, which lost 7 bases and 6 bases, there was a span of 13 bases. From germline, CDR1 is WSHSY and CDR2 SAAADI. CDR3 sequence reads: CASTGGGGNIQYF. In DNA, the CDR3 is TGCGCCAGCACCGGGGGCGGGGGAAACATTCAGTACTTC.

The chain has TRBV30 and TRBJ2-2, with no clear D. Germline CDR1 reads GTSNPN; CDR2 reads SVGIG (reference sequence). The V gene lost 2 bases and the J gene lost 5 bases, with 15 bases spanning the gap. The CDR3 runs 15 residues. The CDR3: CAWSPLRRYTGELFF. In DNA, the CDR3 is TGTGCCTGGAGTCCCCTTAGGAGATATACCGGGGAGCTGTTTTTT.

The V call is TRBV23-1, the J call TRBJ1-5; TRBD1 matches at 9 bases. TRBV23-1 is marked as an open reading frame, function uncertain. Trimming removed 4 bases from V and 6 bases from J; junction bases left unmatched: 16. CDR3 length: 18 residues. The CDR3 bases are TGCGCCAGCAGTCTCCCGGGACAGGGAAGACTGGTTTGTCAGCCCCAGCATTTT. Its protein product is CASSLPGQGRLVCQPQHF.

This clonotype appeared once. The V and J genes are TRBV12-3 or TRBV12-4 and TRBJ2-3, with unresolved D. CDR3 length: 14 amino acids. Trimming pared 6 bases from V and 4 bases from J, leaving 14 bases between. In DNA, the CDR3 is TGTGCCAGCAGATCCTCCAGCGCAGCAGATACGCAGTATTTT. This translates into CASRSSSAADTQYF.

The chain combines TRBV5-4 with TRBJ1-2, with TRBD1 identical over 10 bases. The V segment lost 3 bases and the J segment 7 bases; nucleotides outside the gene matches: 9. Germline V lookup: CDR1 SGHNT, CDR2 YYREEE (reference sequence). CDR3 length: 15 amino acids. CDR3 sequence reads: CASSSTTGGAVGYTF. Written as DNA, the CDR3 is TGTGCCAGCAGCTCCACGACAGGGGGCGCGGTTGGCTACACCTTC.

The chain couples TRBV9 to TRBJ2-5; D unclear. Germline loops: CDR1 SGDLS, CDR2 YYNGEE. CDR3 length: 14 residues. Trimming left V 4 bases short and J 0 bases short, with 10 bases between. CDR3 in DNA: TGTGCCAGCAGCCCTCGCCCTCACCAAGAGACCCAGTACTTC. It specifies CASSPRPHQETQYF.

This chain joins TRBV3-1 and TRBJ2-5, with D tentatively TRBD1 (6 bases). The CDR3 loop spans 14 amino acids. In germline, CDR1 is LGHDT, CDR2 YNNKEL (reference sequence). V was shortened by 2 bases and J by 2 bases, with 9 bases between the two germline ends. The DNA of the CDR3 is TGTGCCAGCAGCCAAAGACAGGAACAAGAGACCCAGTACTTC. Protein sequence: CASSQRQEQETQYF.

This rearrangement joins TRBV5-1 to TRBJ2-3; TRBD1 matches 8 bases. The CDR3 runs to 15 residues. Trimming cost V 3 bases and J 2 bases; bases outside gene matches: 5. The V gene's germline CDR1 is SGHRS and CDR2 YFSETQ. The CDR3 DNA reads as TGCGCCAGCAGCTGGGCGGACAGGGACACAGATACGCAGTATTTT. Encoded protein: CASSWADRDTDTQYF.

The CDR3 spells CASSQGGTSYEQYF. In DNA, the CDR3 is TGTGCCAGCAGCCAAGGAGGGACTAGCTACGAGCAGTACTTC. The chain links TRBV3-1 to TRBJ2-7; 8 nucleotides line up with TRBD2. Germline V lookup: CDR1 LGHDT, CDR2 YNNKEL (reference sequence). Trimming removed 1 base from V and 3 bases from J; junction bases left unmatched: 2. The CDR3 sequence is 14 residues long.

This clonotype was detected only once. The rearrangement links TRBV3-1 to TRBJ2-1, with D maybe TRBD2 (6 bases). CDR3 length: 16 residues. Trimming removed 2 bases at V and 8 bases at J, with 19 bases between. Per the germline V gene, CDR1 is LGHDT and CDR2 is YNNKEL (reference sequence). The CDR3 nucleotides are TGTGCCAGCAGCCAATCCTGGGACTTCCGGAGAGATGAGCAGTTCTTC. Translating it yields CASSQSWDFRRDEQFF.

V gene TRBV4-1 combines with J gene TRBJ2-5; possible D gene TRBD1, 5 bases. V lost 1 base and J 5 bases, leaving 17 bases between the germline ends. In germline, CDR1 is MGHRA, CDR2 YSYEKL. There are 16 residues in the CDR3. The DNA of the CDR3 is TGCGCCAGCAGCCAAGCTGAACAGGCCCCCTGGGAGACCCAGTACTTC. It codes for CASSQAEQAPWETQYF.

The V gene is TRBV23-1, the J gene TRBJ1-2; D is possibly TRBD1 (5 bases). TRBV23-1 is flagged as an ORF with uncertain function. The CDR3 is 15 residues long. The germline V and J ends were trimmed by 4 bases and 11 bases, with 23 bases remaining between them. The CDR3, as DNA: TGCGCCAGCAGTCCGGAGAGACCCTCTAGGGGTGGTTACACCTTC. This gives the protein CASSPERPSRGGYTF.

Here the CDR3 DNA reads TGTGCCAGTACTCGGACAGGGACCTACGAGCAGTACTTC. Translated: CASTRTGTYEQYF. This sequence joins TRBV19 and TRBJ2-7, with 8 bases matching TRBD1. CDR3 length equals 13 residues. Germline V gene data show CDR1 as LNHDA and CDR2 as SQIVND (reference sequence). The junction had 4 bases not matched to a gene; V was cut back by 7 bases and J by 2 bases.

CDR3 nucleotides: TGTGCCAGCTCACGGTACTCGGACAGGGAGGGCAATGAGCAGTTCTTC. Translating gives CASSRYSDREGNEQFF. The gene calls are TRBV18 and TRBJ2-1, with TRBD1 as a possible D gene (8 bases). V lost 4 bases to trimming and J lost 6 bases, with 19 bases between them. Per germline, CDR1 KGHSH and CDR2 LQKENI. This CDR3 has 16 residues.

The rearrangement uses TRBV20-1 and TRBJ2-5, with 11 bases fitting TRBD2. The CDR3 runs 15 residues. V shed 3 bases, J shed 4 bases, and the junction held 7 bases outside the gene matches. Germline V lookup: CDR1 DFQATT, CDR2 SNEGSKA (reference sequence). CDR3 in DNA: TGCAGTGCTAGTTTGCCTAGCGGGAGGTCAGAGACCCAGTACTTC. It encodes CSASLPSGRSETQYF.

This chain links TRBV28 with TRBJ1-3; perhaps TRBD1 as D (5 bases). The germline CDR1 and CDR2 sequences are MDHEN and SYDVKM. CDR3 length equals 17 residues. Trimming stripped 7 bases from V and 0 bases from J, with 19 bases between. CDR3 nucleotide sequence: TGTGCCAGCACCCACTTTGGGACGTGGTCCTCTGGAAACACCATATATTTT. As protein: CASTHFGTWSSGNTIYF.

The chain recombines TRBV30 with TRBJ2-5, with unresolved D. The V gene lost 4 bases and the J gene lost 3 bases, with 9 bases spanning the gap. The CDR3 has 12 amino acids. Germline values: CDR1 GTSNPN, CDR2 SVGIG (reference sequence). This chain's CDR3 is CAWNSGEETQYF. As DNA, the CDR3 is TGTGCCTGGAATTCCGGCGAAGAGACCCAGTACTTC.

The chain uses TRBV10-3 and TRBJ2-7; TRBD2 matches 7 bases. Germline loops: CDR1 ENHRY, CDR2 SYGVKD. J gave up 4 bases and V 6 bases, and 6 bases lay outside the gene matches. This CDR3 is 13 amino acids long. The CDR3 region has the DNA TGTGCCATCAGGGGGACTACCCCATACGAGCAGTACTTC. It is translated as CAIRGTTPYEQYF.

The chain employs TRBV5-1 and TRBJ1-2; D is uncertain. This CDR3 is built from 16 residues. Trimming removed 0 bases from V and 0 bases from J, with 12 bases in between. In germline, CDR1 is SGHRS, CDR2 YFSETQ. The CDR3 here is CASSLVRASTNYGYTF. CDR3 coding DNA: TGCGCCAGCAGCTTGGTCCGGGCCTCGACTAACTATGGCTACACCTTC.

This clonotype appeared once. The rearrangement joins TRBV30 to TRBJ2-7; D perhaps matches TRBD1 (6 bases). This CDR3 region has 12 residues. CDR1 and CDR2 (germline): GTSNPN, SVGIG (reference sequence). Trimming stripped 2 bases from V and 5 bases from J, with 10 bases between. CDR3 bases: TGTGCCTGGAGTAGGGGGTCCCACGAGCAGTACTTC. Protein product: CAWSRGSHEQYF.

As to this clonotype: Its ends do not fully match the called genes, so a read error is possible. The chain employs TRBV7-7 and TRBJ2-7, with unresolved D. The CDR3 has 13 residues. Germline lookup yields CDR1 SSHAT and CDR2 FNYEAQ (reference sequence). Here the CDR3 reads CASSLVRRGEQYF. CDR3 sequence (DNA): TGTGCTAGCAGCTTAGTTCGGCGAGGAGAGCAGTACTTC.

As DNA, the CDR3 is TGTGCCAGCACCGTCGGACAGGGCGCTGAAGCTTTCTTT. This codes for CASTVGQGAEAFF. V and J are TRBV11-3 and TRBJ1-1; 8 positions agree with TRBD1. Looked up from germline, CDR1 is SGHNT and CDR2 is YENEEA. CDR3 length equals 13 residues. V gave up 7 bases and J gave up 6 bases; unmatched junction bases: 7.

In nucleotides, the CDR3 is TGTGCCAGCAGTTTCTCCCCAGGAGAAGGGCTTGAAGCTTTCTTT. It is translated as CASSFSPGEGLEAFF. The chain employs TRBV12-3 or TRBV12-4 and TRBJ1-1, with unresolved D. This CDR3 comprises 15 residues. Trimming pared 3 bases from V and 7 bases from J, leaving 18 bases between.

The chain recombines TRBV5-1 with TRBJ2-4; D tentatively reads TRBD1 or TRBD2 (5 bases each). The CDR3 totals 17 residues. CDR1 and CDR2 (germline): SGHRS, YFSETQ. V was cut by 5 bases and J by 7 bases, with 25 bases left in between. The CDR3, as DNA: TGCGCCAGCAGGGAACAGGCGGCGTCCCTCGGGGCGAACATTCAGTACTTC. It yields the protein CASREQAASLGANIQYF.

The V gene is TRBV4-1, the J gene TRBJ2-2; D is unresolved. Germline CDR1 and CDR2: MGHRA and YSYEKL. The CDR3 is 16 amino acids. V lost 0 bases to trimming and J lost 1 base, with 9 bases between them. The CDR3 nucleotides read TGCGCCAGCAGCCAAGACGGCGGTGGGAACACCGGGGAGCTGTTTTTT. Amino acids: CASSQDGGGNTGELFF.